The 3 T cell receptor beta chains below were found in one sample sequenced in a study of shared clonotypes between healthy human individuals. Using immunoSEQ multiplex PCR, the repertoire was profiled, and TCRdb retains in-frame clones only, with some absent. The sample has under 2,500,000 clones; roughly 95% are singletons. Sequenced material: naive CD4+ T cells sorted from blood. Subset defined: CD45RA+ positively selected. Receptors were obtained from a man between 18 and 29 years old in good health.

The rearrangement joins TRBV25-1 to TRBJ2-3; 7 bases line up with TRBD2. In germline, CDR1 is MGHDK, CDR2 SYGVNS. Unmatched junction bases numbered 13, after V lost 7 bases and J lost 6 bases. The CDR3 extends over 15 amino acids. CDR3 protein: CASNLGGGLLDTQYF. In nucleotides, the CDR3 is TGTGCCAGCAATCTTGGGGGGGGTTTACTGGATACGCAGTATTTT.

The CDR3 sequence: CASSRDRGSTQYF. For the CDR3, the DNA is TGTGCCAGCAGTCGAGACAGGGGGAGTACGCAGTATTTT. The rearrangement joins TRBV7-9 to TRBJ2-3; 9 nucleotides align to TRBD1. Trimming took 6 bases from V and 8 from J; bases not matched to a gene: 6. Germline CDR1 reads SEHNR; CDR2 reads FQNEAQ (reference sequence). CDR3 length: 13 residues.

The rearrangement joins TRBV28 to TRBJ2-7; TRBD1 agrees at 7 bases. Trimming at V came to 2 bases and at J to 3 bases, leaving 4 bases not matched to a gene. Germline loops: CDR1 MDHEN, CDR2 SYDVKM. This CDR3 spans 14 amino acids. The CDR3 protein is CASSLQGQLYEQYF. CDR3 DNA sequence: TGTGCCAGCAGTTTACAGGGACAGCTCTACGAGCAGTACTTC.